This T cell receptor (beta chain) was identified during a study of PD-1 blockade in classical Hodgkin lymphoma (dated by TCRdb to 2018 to 2021). Turning to the overall study: Nivolumab dosing was 3 mg/kg intravenously every 2 weeks, continuing until either disease progression or unacceptable toxicity. The study used CyTOF and TCR beta sequencing to define a peripheral blood immune signature of response to PD-1 blockade in classical Hodgkin lymphoma.

Worth noting for this clone: It lacks a known antigen. Per-base qualities were not stored, and no clone one base away is much larger.

Overall study outcomes, separate from this receptor: Lower diversity was observed in patients in whom nivolumab was started less than 1 year after ASCT, and these patients were excluded from later analyses so that confounding by immune reconstitution would be avoided. Trial patients with a complete response had baseline diversity similar to that of newly diagnosed patients, while partial responders and progressors had significantly lower diversity. A significant rise by C4D1 was seen in CD4+ but not CD8+ TCR diversity (p=0.0027 vs p=0.16), with the rise being most apparent in complete responders (p=0.02). Baseline TCR diversity was reported as lower in newly diagnosed patients than in healthy donors, and lower still in relapsed/refractory patients. The study was limited to a single clinical trial cohort, and causes of repertoire differences, possibly disease activity or prior therapy, remained undefined.

The germline ends are 8 bases apart after V is trimmed by 4 bases and J by 6 bases. The CDR3 spans 12 residues, from the cysteine through the phenylalanine. Only CDR3 DNA remains: 36 bases, in frame from the first base. CDR1 is given as LNHDA and CDR2 as SQIVND, both from the germline V gene (reference sequence). The time point label, read with the paper, signifies: cycle 4 day 1 (C4D1), after 5 to 7 weeks of nivolumab. Every trial patient had relapsed following autologous stem cell transplantation, and prior brentuximab vedotin exposure was what differed among cohorts A, B and C. The trial cohort comprised some 60 patients with relapsed/refractory classical Hodgkin lymphoma whose best overall responses were complete response, partial response or progressive disease. In the multi-cohort phase II CheckMate 205 trial, trial patients received single-agent nivolumab. An independent review committee assessed best overall response by applying the 2007 International Working Group response criteria. Trial PBMCs were collected immediately before nivolumab initiation (C1D1) and during therapy at cycle 2 day 1 and cycle 4 day 1. Peripheral blood was collected in 8 mL Vacutainer Cell Preparation Tubes, from which PBMCs were isolated by centrifugation and then cryopreserved.

The Qiagen DNeasy kit was used to extract genomic DNA both from unsorted PBMCs and from the negatively selected CD4+ and CD8+ fractions. Using primers that anneal to V and J segments, immunoSEQ multiplex PCR amplified the TCR beta CDR3 regions. A synthetic immune receptor repertoire was used to minimize amplification bias, and any remaining bias was removed computationally after sequencing. The source study handled its data this way. Repertoire diversity was quantified as the Shannon entropy index using custom Python scripts. Unsorted, CD4+ and CD8+ repertoires were examined separately, except in combined analyses, for which CD4+ and CD8+ sequences were merged in silico. Clonal expansion was defined as at least a 2-fold frequency increase after treatment relative to C1D1, with a pseudocount of 0.5 for undetected baseline clones. Clones with 0 or 1 copy at C1D1 were defined as singleton clones, while clones with 2 or more copies were defined as non-singleton clones. By matching protein sequences in sorted samples from the same patient, clones expanded in unsorted samples were annotated as CD4+, CD8+ or unknown. Wilcoxon tests were applied to paired samples to test diversity changes from C1D1 to C4D1. In its TCRdb copy, this immuneACCESS table keeps in-frame sequences only and misses some clones. Where compared with another copy, unresolved V genes explain less than half of these, and the others have no known cause. V and J calls and clone size are given by that table; D and trimming were obtained from the DNA. Counted in this sample were some 93,000 clones; 83% of them appeared once. About a sixth of the sample is taken by the ten largest.

The sequence joins TRBV19 to TRBJ2-3; the D gene is perhaps TRBD2, from 6 matching bases. This sample comprised peripheral blood mononuclear cells (PBMCs), obtained before the fourth cycle of nivolumab. The source is a human donor with classical Hodgkin lymphoma. The CDR3 in this case is CASSTRGDTQYF. The DNA sequence is as follows: TGTGCCAGTAGTACTCGGGGGGATACGCAGTATTTT.